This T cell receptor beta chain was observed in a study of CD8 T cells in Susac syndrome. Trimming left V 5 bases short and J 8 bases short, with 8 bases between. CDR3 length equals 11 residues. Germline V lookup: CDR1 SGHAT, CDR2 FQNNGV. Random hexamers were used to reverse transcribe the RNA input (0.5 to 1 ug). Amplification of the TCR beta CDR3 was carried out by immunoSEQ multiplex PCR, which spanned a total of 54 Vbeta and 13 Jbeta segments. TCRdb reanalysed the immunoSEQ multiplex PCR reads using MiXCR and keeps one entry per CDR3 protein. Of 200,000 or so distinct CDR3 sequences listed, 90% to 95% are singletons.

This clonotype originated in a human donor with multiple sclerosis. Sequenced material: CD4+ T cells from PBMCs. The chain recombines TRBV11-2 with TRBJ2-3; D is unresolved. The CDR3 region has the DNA TGTGCCAGCAGCGTATTTCGTACGCAGTATTTT. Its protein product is CASSVFRTQYF.